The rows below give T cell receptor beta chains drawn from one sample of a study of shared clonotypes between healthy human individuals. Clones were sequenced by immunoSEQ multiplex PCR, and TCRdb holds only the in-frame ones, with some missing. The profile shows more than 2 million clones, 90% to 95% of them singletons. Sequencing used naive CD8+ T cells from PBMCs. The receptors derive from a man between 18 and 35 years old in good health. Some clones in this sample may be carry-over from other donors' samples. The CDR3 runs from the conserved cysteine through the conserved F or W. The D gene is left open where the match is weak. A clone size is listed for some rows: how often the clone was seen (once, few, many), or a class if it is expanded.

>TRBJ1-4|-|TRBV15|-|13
CATSLRRGEKLFF
TGTGCCACCAGCCTCCGGCGAGGGGAAAAACTGTTTTTT
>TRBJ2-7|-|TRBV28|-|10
CASSYNEQYF
TGTGCCAGCAGTTACAACGAGCAGTACTTC
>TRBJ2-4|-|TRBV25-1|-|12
CASIGAKNIQYF
TGTGCCAGCATAGGGGCCAAAAACATTCAGTACTTC
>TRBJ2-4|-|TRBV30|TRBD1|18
CAWRRSGQGLGAKNIQYF
TGTGCCTGGAGACGGTCGGGACAGGGGCTAGGAGCCAAAAACATTCAGTACTTC
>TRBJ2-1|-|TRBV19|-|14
CASSNRDFWNEQFF
TGTGCCAGTAGTAACCGGGACTTCTGGAATGAGCAGTTCTTC
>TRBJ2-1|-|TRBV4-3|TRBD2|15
CASSPASGSLHEQFF
TGCGCCAGCAGCCCCGCTAGCGGGAGCCTCCATGAGCAGTTCTTC
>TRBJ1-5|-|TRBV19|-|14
CASIPGEGRQPQHF
TGTGCCAGTATCCCCGGGGAGGGAAGGCAGCCCCAGCATTTT
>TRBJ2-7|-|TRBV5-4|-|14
CAPTIGGPIYEQYF
TGTGCCCCAACCATAGGCGGGCCTATCTACGAGCAGTACTTC
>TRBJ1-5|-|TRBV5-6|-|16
CASSLEGQALDQPQHF
TGTGCCAGCAGCTTGGAAGGGCAGGCCCTAGATCAGCCCCAGCATTTT
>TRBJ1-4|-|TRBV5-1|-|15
CASSLGWGANEKLFF
TGCGCCAGCAGCTTGGGATGGGGGGCTAATGAAAAACTGTTTTTT
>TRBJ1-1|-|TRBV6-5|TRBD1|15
CASNPSTGGHTEAFF
TGTGCCAGCAATCCATCGACAGGGGGCCACACTGAAGCTTTCTTT
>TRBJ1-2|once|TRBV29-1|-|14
CSVDLLTSNYGYTF
TGCAGCGTCGATCTCCTAACTTCTAACTATGGCTACACCTTC
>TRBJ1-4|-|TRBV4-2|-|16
CASSRPNREGGEKLFF
TGTGCCAGCAGCCGCCCAAACAGGGAGGGCGGTGAAAAACTGTTTTTT
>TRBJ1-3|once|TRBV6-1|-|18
CASSDSTLTGRLGNTIYF
TGTGCCAGCAGTGATTCTACCCTTACAGGGAGGCTTGGAAACACCATATATTTT
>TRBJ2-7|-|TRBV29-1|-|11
CSAFIGHEQYF
TGCAGCGCCTTCATTGGGCACGAGCAGTACTTC
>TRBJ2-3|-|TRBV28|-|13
CASSFERTDTQYF
TGTGCCAGCAGTTTTGAACGCACAGATACGCAGTATTTT
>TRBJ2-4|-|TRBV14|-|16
CASSQGEVRRAGIQYF
TGTGCCAGCAGCCAGGGGGAGGTGCGACGGGCGGGCATTCAGTACTTC
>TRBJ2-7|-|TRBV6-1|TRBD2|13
CASSEGTSYEQYF
TGTGCCAGCAGTGAAGGGACTAGTTACGAGCAGTACTTC
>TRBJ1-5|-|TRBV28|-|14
CASSRGRENQPQHF
TGTGCCAGCAGCCGGGGACGTGAGAATCAGCCCCAGCATTTT
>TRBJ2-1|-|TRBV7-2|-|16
CASSLELQGGVDEQFF
TGTGCCAGCAGCTTAGAACTACAGGGTGGGGTCGATGAGCAGTTCTTC
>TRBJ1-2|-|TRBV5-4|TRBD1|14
CASSSDQGAHGYTF
TGTGCCAGCAGCTCGGATCAGGGGGCGCATGGCTACACCTTC
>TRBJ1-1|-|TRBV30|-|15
CAWSVGPATNAEAFF
TGTGCCTGGAGTGTGGGGCCGGCCACCAACGCGGAAGCTTTCTTT
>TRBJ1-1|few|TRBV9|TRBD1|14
CASSPSGGNTEAFF
TGTGCCAGCAGCCCATCAGGGGGGAACACTGAAGCTTTCTTT
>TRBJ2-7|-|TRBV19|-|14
CASTPRAGPTEQYF
TGTGCCAGTACCCCGCGAGCCGGCCCGACAGAGCAGTACTTC
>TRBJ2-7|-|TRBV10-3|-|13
CAITAGGQGEQYF
TGTGCCATCACCGCCGGGGGGCAAGGCGAGCAGTACTTC
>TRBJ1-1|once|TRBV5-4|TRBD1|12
CASSLGTGVAFF
TGTGCCAGCAGCTTGGGGACAGGGGTGGCTTTCTTT
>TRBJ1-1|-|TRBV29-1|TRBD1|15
CSVDRGLIRDTEAFF
TGCAGCGTTGACAGGGGGCTAATAAGGGACACTGAAGCTTTCTTT
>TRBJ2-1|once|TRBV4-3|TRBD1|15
CASSQETGVGHEQFF
TGCGCCAGCAGCCAAGAGACAGGGGTAGGGCATGAGCAGTTCTTC
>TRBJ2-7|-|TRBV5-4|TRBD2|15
CASSFGSGSRNEQYF
TGTGCCAGCAGCTTCGGGAGCGGGAGTAGGAACGAGCAGTACTTC
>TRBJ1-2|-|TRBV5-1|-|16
CASSPNPGVANYGYTF
TGCGCCAGCAGCCCAAATCCCGGGGTTGCTAACTATGGCTACACCTTC
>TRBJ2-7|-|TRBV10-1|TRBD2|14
CASSDRTSGYEQYF
TGCGCCAGCAGTGACCGCACTAGCGGCTACGAGCAGTACTTC
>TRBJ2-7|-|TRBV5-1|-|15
CASSSRWPGNYEQYF
TGCGCCAGCAGCTCAAGGTGGCCAGGCAACTACGAGCAGTACTTC
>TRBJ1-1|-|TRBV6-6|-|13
CASSYGEGTEAFF
TGTGCCAGCAGTTATGGAGAGGGCACTGAAGCTTTCTTT
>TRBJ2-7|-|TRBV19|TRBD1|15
CASSAPGQGTYEQYF
TGTGCCAGTAGTGCTCCGGGACAGGGAACCTACGAGCAGTACTTC
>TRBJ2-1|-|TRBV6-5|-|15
CASSYSASSYNEQFF
TGTGCCAGCAGTTATTCGGCAAGCTCCTACAATGAGCAGTTCTTC
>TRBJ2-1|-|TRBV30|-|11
CAWSGGSEQFF
TGTGCCTGGAGCGGAGGGTCTGAGCAGTTCTTC
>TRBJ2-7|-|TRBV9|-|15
CASSRAASISYEQYF
TGTGCCAGCAGTAGGGCAGCTTCTATTTCCTACGAGCAGTACTTC
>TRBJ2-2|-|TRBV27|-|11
CATGYPGELFF
TGTGCCACGGGGTATCCCGGGGAGCTGTTTTTT